This T cell receptor (beta chain) was recorded in a study of technical replicates of blood from a handful of donors. TCRdb's copy holds only in-frame clones and misses some; the assay was immunoSEQ multiplex PCR. The sample carries nearly 90,000 clones, roughly 94% recorded once. Per the germline V gene, CDR1 is SGHVS and CDR2 is FQNEAQ. Deletions cut 1 base from V and 1 base from J, with 11 bases between. This CDR3 comprises 15 residues. J is TRBJ2-7 and V is TRBV7-8, with D maybe TRBD2 (5 bases). Input material: T cells isolated from PBMCs. This TCR was sampled from a human donor in good health. The CDR3 is CASSLGAGESYEQYF. The CDR3 coding sequence is TGTGCCAGCAGCTTAGGAGCCGGGGAATCCTACGAGCAGTACTTC.